This paragraph covers one TCR beta chain sequence. Its antigen is unidentified. The data stem from a study of T cell responses to AZD1222 COVID-19 vaccine. This CDR3 is built from 13 residues. Trimming left V 2 bases short and J 9 bases short, with 11 bases between. Per germline, CDR1 WNHNN and CDR2 SYGVQD (reference sequence). Broader study findings: Spike-specific TCR breadth rose after two AZD1222 doses, and depth rose as well.

The assay was immunoSEQ multiplex PCR, and TCRdb's table has in-frame clones only and misses some. Of about 130,000 clones listed, roughly 84% are singletons. This receptor was obtained from an adult in good health. This sample comprised peripheral blood, obtained on day 0 of AZD1222 vaccination. The rearrangement uses TRBV10-1 and TRBJ2-1; D uncertain. The CDR3 protein is CASSEAPSGEQFF. CDR3 bases: TGCGCCAGCAGTGAGGCACCTTCGGGTGAGCAGTTCTTC.